Listed here are 5 T cell receptor beta chains from one sample, sequenced in a study of cytomegalovirus exposure and HLA in healthy donors. The PCR contained 60 Vbeta and 13 Jbeta primers. Sequenced by immunoSEQ multiplex PCR; TCRdb stores in-frame clones only, minus some. The sample includes over 150,000 clones, approximately 80% seen only once; the top ten take about 3.8%. The material sequenced was PBMCs. These TCRs come from a young man in good health and CMV-seropositive.

This clone showed up just once. This chain connects TRBV19 to TRBJ1-1; D is unresolved. The V gene's germline CDR1 is LNHDA and CDR2 SQIVND (reference sequence). The CDR3 runs to 11 residues. The ends were cut back, 9 bases at V and 2 bases at J, with 7 bases in the middle. The CDR3 DNA reads as TGTGCCAGGACAACAAACACTGAAGCTTTCTTT. Its translation: CARTTNTEAFF.

This clone was observed a handful of times. The V and J genes are TRBV5-1 and TRBJ1-4; no clear D. Germline V gene lookup returns CDR1 SGHRS and CDR2 YFSETQ. The CDR3 is 16 amino acids. The V end lost 4 bases, the J end lost 0 bases, and 13 bases lay between the germline ends. CDR3: CASSTAPSATNEKLFF. As DNA, the CDR3 is TGCGCCAGCAGCACTGCGCCCAGCGCAACTAATGAAAAACTGTTTTTT.

The sample holds one count of this clone. The V call is TRBV19, the J call TRBJ2-2; TRBD2 is a possible D gene (6 bases). Germline-derived CDR1 and CDR2 are LNHDA and SQIVND (reference sequence). The CDR3 is 16 residues long. V was trimmed by 9 bases and J by 4 bases, leaving 21 bases between them. In DNA form, the CDR3 reads TGTGCCAGCACCAGTGGAGGGGCGCTTTTCACCGGGGAGCTGTTTTTT. As protein: CASTSGGALFTGELFF.

The V and J genes are TRBV15 and TRBJ2-3, with 8 bases identical to TRBD1. Trimming took 4 bases from V and 3 from J; bases not matched to a gene: 3. Germline assignment: CDR1 LNHNV and CDR2 YYDKDF (reference sequence). The CDR3 contains 14 residues. The CDR3 DNA reads TGTGCCACCAGCAAGGACAGGGTAACAGATACGCAGTATTTT. Its protein is CATSKDRVTDTQYF.

This chain links TRBV28 with TRBJ1-2, with 9 nucleotides matching TRBD1. With V trimmed by 5 bases and J by 8 bases, 6 bases remained unmatched. Germline V gives CDR1 MDHEN, CDR2 SYDVKM. This CDR3 comprises 13 residues. Here the CDR3 DNA reads TGTGCCAGCAGTCCACAGGGGGCGGAAGGCTACACCTTC. Translating it yields CASSPQGAEGYTF.